Listed below are T cell receptor beta chains from one sample, sequenced in a study of blood T cell repertoires in COVID-19. TCRdb keeps only in-frame clones here, not all; method: immunoSEQ multiplex PCR. The sample consists of around 300,000 clones, around 90% of them appearing once. Specimen: PBMCs or T cells enriched from blood (not recorded which). The receptor set was obtained from a woman in her 40s who had recovered from COVID-19. CDR3s include the opening cysteine and the closing phenylalanine or tryptophan. D genes are given only for firm matches. Not every row has a clone size; where given, it reads once, few, many or a size class.

.,TRBJ2-2,TRBV2,.,TGTGCCAGCAGGCTAGTCCCCGGGGAGCTGTTTTTT,CASRLVPGELFF
.,TRBJ2-5,TRBV27,TRBD2,TGTGCCAGCAGCCAGGTCCTAGCGGGAGTGGAGACCCAGTACTTC,CASSQVLAGVETQYF
.,TRBJ1-2,TRBV14,.,TGTGCCTCCAATCGTGGGGGCCTATATGGCTACACCTTC,CASNRGGLYGYTF
.,TRBJ2-3,TRBV9,TRBD1,TGTGCCAGCAGCGGTAGACAGGGGGCCAGCACAGATACGCAGTATTTT,CASSGRQGASTDTQYF
.,TRBJ1-1,TRBV3-1/TRBV3-2,TRBD1,TGTGCCAGCAGCCGCACCGGGACAGGGTATAGCGAAGCTTTCTTT,CASSRTGTGYSEAFF
once,TRBJ2-6,TRBV3-1/TRBV3-2,.,TGTGCCAGCAGCCAAGTAGGGGCCAGTTTGGCCAACGTCCTGACTTTC,CASSQVGASLANVLTF
.,TRBJ1-4,TRBV25-1,TRBD1,TGTGCCAGCAGTGACCCAGGGGGGAGTAATGAAAAACTGTTTTTT,CASSDPGGSNEKLFF
.,TRBJ1-1,TRBV3-1/TRBV3-2,.,TGTGCCAGCAGCCCCAGCGGGAGTACTGAAGCTTTCTTT,CASSPSGSTEAFF
.,TRBJ1-2,TRBV6-5,.,TGTGCCAGCAGTTACGGGGGGGCGGCTAACTATGGCTACACCTTC,CASSYGGAANYGYTF
.,TRBJ2-3,TRBV5-1,TRBD1,TGCGCCAGCAGCTTGGGACAGGGGGCAGATACGCAGTATTTT,CASSLGQGADTQYF
.,TRBJ2-3,TRBV5-1,TRBD1,TGCGCCAGCAGCGTCGGACAGGGGAACACAGATACGCAGTATTTT,CASSVGQGNTDTQYF
.,TRBJ1-1,TRBV7-8,.,TGTGCCAGCAGCTTAAGAGAGAGCGGCACTGAAGCTTTCTTT,CASSLRESGTEAFF
few,TRBJ2-5,TRBV3-1/TRBV3-2,TRBD2,TGTGCCAGCAGCCCACTGGGGAGCGGGGGAATCCAAGAGACCCAGTACTTC,CASSPLGSGGIQETQYF
.,TRBJ2-7,TRBV18,.,TGTGCCAGCTCACCAGCAGGTCTTCACGAGCAGTACTTC,CASSPAGLHEQYF
.,TRBJ1-5,TRBV2,TRBD1,TGTGCCAGCACCGGACAGGGACTCAATCAGCCCCAGCATTTT,CASTGQGLNQPQHF
.,TRBJ1-6,TRBV19,.,TGTGCCAGTAGTACCGGACACCCCGTACGCGAGTCACCCCTCCACTTT,CASSTGHPVRESPLHF
.,TRBJ2-4,TRBV4-1,.,TGCGCCAGCAGCCAAGGGCGTAACCTAGGGGGCAAAAACATTCAGTACTTC,CASSQGRNLGGKNIQYF
.,TRBJ2-1,TRBV29-1,TRBD2,TGCAGCGTTGTGGTTAGCGGGGGGGGATACAATGAGCAGTTCTTC,CSVVVSGGGYNEQFF
.,TRBJ2-7,TRBV27,TRBD2,TGTGCCAGCAGTCCGCTCCCTAGCGGGACACCCTACGAGCAGTACTTC,CASSPLPSGTPYEQYF
.,TRBJ2-3,TRBV2,TRBD1,TGTGCCAGCAGTAACAGGGGGTTTACAGATACGCAGTATTTT,CASSNRGFTDTQYF
.,TRBJ2-6,TRBV7-8,TRBD2,TGTGCCAGCAGCCCCCTAGGCCTAGCGGGGACCTCTGGGGCCAACGTCCTGACTTTC,CASSPLGLAGTSGANVLTF
.,TRBJ2-5,TRBV30,.,TGTGCCTGGAACGGGGGCCAAGAGACCCAGTACTTC,CAWNGGQETQYF
.,TRBJ1-2,TRBV30,TRBD1,TGTGCCTGGAGTAGGGGGACAGACAACTATGGCTACACCTTC,CAWSRGTDNYGYTF
.,TRBJ1-4,TRBV2,.,TGTGCCAGCAGTGAAGCGGCAAAACTGTTTTTT,CASSEAAKLFF
.,TRBJ2-1,TRBV10-2,TRBD2,TGCGCCAGCAGTGAGTCGACTAGCGTCAGTGAGCAGTTCTTC,CASSESTSVSEQFF
.,TRBJ1-4,TRBV30,TRBD1,TGTGCCTGGAGTTCGGGACAGGCAGGGAATGAAAAACTGTTTTTT,CAWSSGQAGNEKLFF
.,TRBJ1-3,TRBV3-1/TRBV3-2,.,TGTGCCAGCAGCCATCCAGATCGCTCTGGAAACACCATATATTTT,CASSHPDRSGNTIYF
.,TRBJ2-1,TRBV7-9,TRBD2,TGTGCCAGCAGCCCTCTAGCGGGGGGGCACAATGAGCAGTTCTTC,CASSPLAGGHNEQFF
.,TRBJ1-2,TRBV6-6,.,TGTGCCAGCAGCAACAAACAGTCGCGCTATGGCTACACCTTC,CASSNKQSRYGYTF
once,TRBJ2-5,TRBV9,.,TGTGCCAGCAGCGCCGGGTCTTCGGAGACCCAGTACTTC,CASSAGSSETQYF
.,TRBJ2-1,TRBV13,TRBD1,TGTGCCAGCAGCCCGAGGACAGGGGCGGCTGAGCAGTTCTTC,CASSPRTGAAEQFF
.,TRBJ2-7,TRBV6-5,TRBD1,TGTGCCAGCACCCGGGACAGGGGATCCTACGAGCAGTACTTC,CASTRDRGSYEQYF
.,TRBJ1-2,TRBV9,.,TGTGCCAGCAGCGTAGAAGGCAGGAGGACGTATGGCTACACCTTC,CASSVEGRRTYGYTF
.,TRBJ2-7,TRBV20-1,TRBD2,TGCAGTGCTGGTGGGGGGATGGCGGGGGGCTACTACGAGCAGTACTTC,CSAGGGMAGGYYEQYF
.,TRBJ1-1,TRBV7-2,.,TGTGCCAGCAGCTTAGGGAGGGGCTACGTTTATCCGAACACTGAAGCTTTCTTT,CASSLGRGYVYPNTEAFF
.,TRBJ2-7,TRBV2,.,TGTGCCAGCAGTGAAGACACAGGGCTTGGCGAGCAGTACTTC,CASSEDTGLGEQYF
.,TRBJ2-1,TRBV12-5,TRBD2,TGTGCTAGTGGCCCCGGGGGCACTAGCGGGCAATACAATGAGCAGTTCTTC,CASGPGGTSGQYNEQFF
.,TRBJ2-1,TRBV19,.,TGTGCCAGTAGTACCCTCGGACAGTACAATGAGCAGTTCTTC,CASSTLGQYNEQFF
.,TRBJ2-1,TRBV7-3,TRBD2,TGTGCCAGCAGCCCCGGTAGCGGGAGCTCCTACAATGAGCAGTTCTTC,CASSPGSGSSYNEQFF
.,TRBJ1-1,TRBV7-2,TRBD1,TGTGCCAGCTCCAGGACAGGGTGGGACGCTGAAGCTTTCTTT,CASSRTGWDAEAFF
.,TRBJ1-1,TRBV5-5,.,TGTGCCAGCAGCTTGTCGTACAGGAACACTGAAGCTTTCTTT,CASSLSYRNTEAFF
.,TRBJ1-4,TRBV30,.,TGTGCCTGGAATCCGGGAGGCGAAAAACTGTTTTTT,CAWNPGGEKLFF
few,TRBJ2-1,TRBV5-1,.,TGCGCCAGCAGCTTGTTACCTCAGGGGAGCTACAATGAGCAGTTCTTC,CASSLLPQGSYNEQFF
.,TRBJ1-6,TRBV2,.,TGTGCCAGTGGGGGGTCCTATAATTCACCCCTCCACTTT,CASGGSYNSPLHF
.,TRBJ1-2,TRBV19,.,TGTGCCAGTACTAGCCAAACGGGGGAGAGCTATGGCTACACCTTC,CASTSQTGESYGYTF
.,TRBJ2-3,TRBV5-1,TRBD2,TGCGCCAGCAGCCTGACTAGCGGGAGCAGCACAGATACGCAGTATTTT,CASSLTSGSSTDTQYF
.,TRBJ2-2,TRBV13,.,TGTGCCAGCAGCCTAACCCCGAGGGGGAGCACCGGGGAGCTGTTTTTT,CASSLTPRGSTGELFF
.,TRBJ2-5,TRBV18,TRBD2,TGTGCCAGCTCACGGACTAGCGGGGGTAGAGAGACCCAGTACTTC,CASSRTSGGRETQYF
once,TRBJ2-1,TRBV5-1,TRBD1,TGCGCCAGCAGCTTGGGACAGGGACGGTACAATGAGCAGTTCTTC,CASSLGQGRYNEQFF
.,TRBJ2-1,TRBV6-1,TRBD2,TGTGCCAGCAGTGCCGGGACTAGCGGGAGTGGGTCCTACAATGAGCAGTTCTTC,CASSAGTSGSGSYNEQFF
once,TRBJ1-6,TRBV10-2,.,TGCGCCACCAATCCACGATTACGGGAAAATTCACCCCTCCACTTT,CATNPRLRENSPLHF